Following are 4 T cell receptor beta chains from one sample sequenced in a study of Ad26.COV2.S vaccination and SARS-CoV-2 variants (dated by TCRdb to the early 2020s). To prepare the library, the immunoSEQ multiplex PCR assay was applied. The clones in this table, taken by TCRdb from immuneACCESS, are in-frame only. Not every clone is retained; where verified, under half of the shortfall comes from an unresolved V gene, and the cause of the rest is unknown. Here the sample has more than 300,000 clones; 70% to 90% occur a single time. 2% to 2.5% of the sample is held by the ten biggest clonotypes. The treatment or condition label on this specimen signifies: around 19 received Ad26.COV2.S at low or high dose, single or two shots; 5 received placebo; per-sample allocation not given. For vaccine and placebo recipients, the sequenced repertoires came from samples collected on day 63 after the first injection.

The source was peripheral blood, collected in a trial of Ad26.COV2.S vaccine versus placebo. These receptors were collected from a person aged 18-60 years who received the Ad26.COV2.S COVID-19 vaccine or a placebo.

V usage is TRBV3-1 (or the pseudogene TRBV3-2) and J usage is TRBJ1-2; unclear D gene. CDR1 is LGHDT, CDR2 YNNKEL, per germline (reference sequence). The CDR3 totals 13 residues. V gave up 0 bases and J gave up 5 bases, with 7 bases separating them. This chain's CDR3 is CASSQESWYGYTF. CDR3 in DNA: TGTGCCAGCAGCCAAGAGAGCTGGTATGGCTACACCTTC.

The CDR3 DNA is TGTGCCAGCAGGTCAGCGGCCCGCCACCTCCCCCGATCAGGGTTCTCCCGCCAGCCCCAGCATTTT. Translated: CASRSAARHLPRSGFSRQPQHF. V and J are TRBV28 and TRBJ1-5; possibly TRBD1 for D (5 bases). CDR3 length: 22 residues. The germline V and J ends were trimmed by 6 bases and 7 bases, with 40 bases remaining between them. Germline V gene lookup returns CDR1 MDHEN and CDR2 SYDVKM.

The genes are TRBV5-1 and TRBJ1-1, with D maybe TRBD1 (6 bases). CDR3 length equals 17 residues. V was trimmed by 1 base and J by 6 bases, leaving 22 bases between them. The germline V gene has CDR1 SGHRS and CDR2 YFSETQ. The CDR3 loop is CASSLRGAKTGRAEAFF. In nucleotides, the CDR3 is TGCGCCAGCAGCTTGAGGGGGGCAAAAACAGGGCGGGCTGAAGCTTTCTTT.

The chain employs TRBV9 and TRBJ2-6; D is possibly TRBD1 (5 bases). The CDR3 is 16 amino acids. The V end lost 4 bases, the J end lost 1 base, and 12 bases lay between the germline ends. The germline gives CDR1 SGDLS, CDR2 YYNGEE. The CDR3 protein is CASSTRRASGANVLTF. Here the CDR3 DNA reads TGTGCCAGCAGCACACGCAGGGCATCTGGGGCCAACGTCCTGACTTTC.